These 30 T cell receptor beta chains were all obtained from the same sample, sequenced in a study of tumor-infiltrating lymphocytes in primary liver carcinoma. A constant-region primer served to make TCR beta cDNA from roughly 500 ng total RNA. ARM-PCR was slightly modified, and three nested multiplex PCR rounds with it gave rise to the TCR beta libraries. TRBV1-TRBV30 forward primers and a C-beta reverse primer were used in the first two PCR rounds, which each ran for approximately 10 cycles. TCRdb reprocessed the multiplex PCR reads with MiXCR, giving one entry per CDR3 protein. Of roughly 190,000 distinct CDR3 sequences listed, around four fifths are singletons. Both RNA and DNA were isolated together from around 20-30 mg of bulk tissue that had not been sorted. Sequencing used tumor tissue from primary liver carcinoma. These receptor sequences come from a man aged 35 to 55 with primary liver carcinoma and hepatitis B virus infection.

Turning to this clonotype: A junction boundary mismatches the germline segment, possibly from a read error. The rearrangement joins TRBV14 to TRBJ1-1; D unclear. In germline, CDR1 is SGHDN, CDR2 FVKESK. The CDR3 is 18 residues long. The CDR3, as DNA: TGTGCCAACAGCCAAGATCAACTAGCTACTACTCTGGTGGCTGAAGCTTTCTTT. It codes for CANSQDQLATTLVAEAFF.

Concerning this clonotype: The junction shows a germline mismatch at one end, possibly a read error. The chain uses TRBV11-2 and TRBJ2-7; D is unclear. Germline-derived CDR1 and CDR2 are SGHAT and FQNNGV. The CDR3 has 15 residues. As DNA, the CDR3 is TGTGCCAACAGCTTAAGTGGAGAGATGACCTACGAGCAGTACTTC. Translating it yields CANSLSGEMTYEQYF.

This clonotype was observed once. The chain links TRBV6-5 to TRBJ2-1, with 8 bases identical to TRBD2. This CDR3 has 11 amino acids. V was clipped by 8 bases and J by 16 bases; unmatched bases: 10. CDR1 and CDR2 (germline): MNHEY, SVGAGI. DNA for the CDR3: TGTGCCAGCGAGAGCGGGGGTGATCACTTCTTC. This gives the protein CASESGGDHFF.

The V gene is TRBV29-1, the J gene TRBJ2-1; D call uncertain. Germline CDR1 SQVTM, CDR2 ANQGSEA. This CDR3 spans 10 amino acids. The CDR3 DNA follows: TGCATCGCTGGGAACAATGAGCAGTTCTTC. This codes for CIAGNNEQFF.

This clonotype appeared a single time. The rearrangement uses TRBV7-2 and TRBJ1-1; D not resolved. From germline, CDR1 is SGHTA and CDR2 FQGNSA. V was pared by 0 bases and J by 1 base, with 9 bases between. The CDR3 is 15 residues long. The CDR3 nucleotides read TGTGCCAGCAGCTTAGCCGGCCCAAAGAACACTGAAGCTTTCTTT. This sequence encodes CASSLAGPKNTEAFF.

This clonotype was counted a single time. The rearrangement joins TRBV6-6 to TRBJ1-5, with D perhaps TRBD1 (5 bases). The CDR3 runs to 17 residues. Trimming shortened V by 6 bases and J by 6 bases, and 24 bases separated the two germline ends. Germline CDR1 MNHNY, CDR2 SVGAGI (reference sequence). The CDR3 loop reads CASSPHLDNRFSQPQHF. DNA for the CDR3: TGTGCCAGCAGCCCCCATCTGGACAATCGCTTCAGTCAGCCCCAGCATTTT.

The chain employs TRBV29-1 and TRBJ2-7; D possibly matches TRBD1 or TRBD2 (5 bases each). This CDR3 is 16 amino acids long. Trimming took off 7 bases at V and 6 bases at J, with 28 bases between the two ends. Germline V lookup: CDR1 SQVTM, CDR2 ANQGSEA. In DNA form, the CDR3 reads TGCAGCGCCATGACGTCTGGGACCGGCACTCTCTGCGAGCAGTACTTC. This gives the protein CSAMTSGTGTLCEQYF.

Details on this clonotype: The junction departs from the called germline gene at one end, perhaps through a read error. The rearrangement joins TRBV5-1 to TRBJ2-1, with TRBD2 matching over 7 bases. The CDR3 is made up of 15 amino acids. CDR1 is SGHRS, CDR2 YFSETQ, per germline. The CDR3 sequence is CPSSLRLAGGGEQFF. CDR3 DNA sequence: TGCCCCAGCAGCCTAAGACTAGCTGGAGGAGGAGAGCAGTTCTTC. Full variable domain (remainder filled in from reference TRBV5-1 and TRBJ2-1): KAGVTQTPRYLIKTRGQQVTLSCSPISGHRSVSWYQQTPGQGLQFLFEYFSETQRNKGNFPGRFSGRQFSNSRSEMNVSTLELGDSALYLCPSSLRLAGGGEQFFGPGTRLTVL.

On this clonotype itself: A much larger clone is a single base away; this may be a read error. The chain joins TRBV7-8 to TRBJ1-1, with a tentative D call TRBD1 (6 bases). The germline CDR1 and CDR2 sequences are SGHVS and FQNEAQ. The CDR3 runs 12 residues. The CDR3 region is CASGLGAGEAFF. In DNA form, the CDR3 reads TGTGCCAGCGGCTTGGGGGCGGGTGAAGCTTTCTTT.

A single count supports this clonotype. The DNA is left out, because the CDR3 cannot be placed on it with certainty; the CDR3 is given as TCRdb lists it. This chain joins TRBV12-3 or TRBV12-4 and TRBJ2-1; the tabulated D call, TRBD2, remains unverified against the DNA. The CDR3 is 13 amino acids in total, end residues counted. This CDR3 reads CASQFGGGNKQSF.

A note on this clonotype: Sequence at one end of the junction differs from germline and may be a read error. This chain uses TRBV5-1 with TRBJ2-1, with TRBD1 identical over 9 bases. Per the germline V gene, CDR1 is SGHRS and CDR2 is YFSETQ. The CDR3 covers 15 residues. The CDR3 nucleotides are TGCGCCAACAGCTTGGGACAGGGTGCCTACAATGAGCAGTTCTTC. Its translation is CANSLGQGAYNEQFF.

A single count supports this clonotype. This chain links TRBV6-1 with TRBJ2-7; D gene ambiguous. V was cut by 3 bases and J by 8 bases, with 14 bases left in between. CDR1 and CDR2 from the germline V gene are MNHNS and SASEGT. The CDR3 extends over 13 amino acids. CDR3 sequence: CASSERDAGKQYF. The CDR3 nucleotides are TGTGCCAGCAGTGAGCGAGATGCAGGCAAGCAGTACTTC.

V and J are TRBV29-1 and TRBJ1-1; 8 bases match TRBD1. With V trimmed by 8 bases and J by 5 bases, 13 bases remained unmatched. CDR1 is SQVTM and CDR2 is ANQGSEA in the germline V gene. CDR3 length: 14 residues. CDR3 DNA sequence: TGCAGCATTGGAGAATGGACAGGGAGGACTGAAGCTTTCTTT. Its translation is CSIGEWTGRTEAFF.

On this clonotype itself: It may be a read error: a sequence one base away is much more abundant. V is TRBV7-9 and J is TRBJ2-1; 9 bases agree with TRBD1. Germline loops: CDR1 SEHNR, CDR2 FQNEAQ (reference sequence). The CDR3 runs 15 residues. The DNA for the CDR3 is TGTGCCAGGAGCTCGGACAGGGGTAGTATAAATGAGCAGTTCTTC. It codes for CARSSDRGSINEQFF.

Comment on this clonotype: An end of the junction differs from the germline gene, which may be a read error. The gene calls are TRBV29-1 and TRBJ1-1, with TRBD1 matching over 7 bases. This CDR3 has 15 amino acids. Germline V gene sequence: CDR1 SQVTM, CDR2 ANQGSEA. CDR3 protein: CSVIGGLVLDTEAFF. The CDR3 DNA reads as TGCAGCGTGATAGGGGGCCTCGTCCTGGACACAGAAGCTTTCTTT. Full variable domain (rest looked up from reference TRBV29-1 and TRBJ1-1): SAVISQKPSRDICQRGTSLTIQCQVDSQVTMMFWYRQQPGQSLTLIATANQGSEATYESGFVIDKFPISRPNLTFSTLTVSNMSPEDSSIYLCSVIGGLVLDTEAFFGQGTRLTVV.

A word on this clonotype: Because it lacks the conserved phenylalanine or tryptophan at the end, this CDR3 is likely a read error. The CDR3 loop reads CNVDDVGQGETQYI. In DNA, the CDR3 is TGCAACGTTGATGATGTCGGACAAGGAGAGACCCAGTACATC. The chain couples TRBV29-1 to TRBJ2-5; maybe TRBD1 (5 bases). The CDR3 is made up of 14 amino acids. CDR1 is SQVTM and CDR2 is ANQGSEA in the germline V gene.

About this clonotype: The conserved closing phenylalanine or tryptophan is absent in this CDR3, likely reflecting a read error. The rearrangement uses TRBV11-3 and TRBJ2-1; D is ambiguous. Per the germline V gene, CDR1 is SGHNT and CDR2 is YENEEA. Deletions cut 2 bases from V and 9 bases from J, with 8 bases between. The CDR3 totals 12 residues. CDR3 in amino acids: CASSLNDIEQFL. CDR3 sequence (DNA): TGTGCCAGCAGCTTAAATGACATTGAGCAGTTCCTC.

Concerning this clonotype itself: Mismatch with germline at one junction end may stem from a read error. The chain couples TRBV6-1 to TRBJ2-1, with 9 bases lining up with TRBD2. In germline, CDR1 is MNHNS, CDR2 SASEGT. CDR3 length: 17 residues. The CDR3 DNA is TGTGCCGGCAGTGAAGCGCCAAGCGGGAGGTCAATCAATGGGCAGTTCTTC. Protein sequence: CAGSEAPSGRSINGQFF.

To note about this clonotype: This may stem from a read error, because a much larger clone lies one nucleotide away. The chain is built from TRBV5-1 and TRBJ2-2, with D perhaps TRBD2 (6 bases). Germline values: CDR1 SGHRS, CDR2 YFSETQ. The CDR3 consists of 13 residues. CDR3 coding DNA: TGCGCCACCGGGGGACGGAACACCGGGGAGCTGTTATTT. This translates into CATGGRNTGELLF.

Concerning this clonotype itself: The conserved closing phenylalanine or tryptophan is absent in this CDR3, likely reflecting a read error. The V and J genes are TRBV6-2 or TRBV6-3 and TRBJ2-7; no definite D call. CDR1 is MNHEY, CDR2 SVGEGT, per germline. The CDR3 contains 11 residues. CDR3 coding DNA: TGTGCCAACAGTACCGCCTACGAGCAGTACTTA. Amino acids: CANSTAYEQYL.

The CDR3 DNA reads TGTGCCAGCAGCTTATACAGTGATAGGAAGACCCAGTACTTC. Translating it yields CASSLYSDRKTQYF. The chain joins TRBV11-2 to TRBJ2-5; D is ambiguous. This CDR3 contains 14 residues. Germline V gene lookup returns CDR1 SGHAT and CDR2 FQNNGV. V lost 2 bases, J lost 6 bases, and 13 bases lay in between. Based on the CDR3 plus reference TRBV11-2 and TRBJ2-5, the full variable domain is EAGVAQSPRYKIIEKRQSVAFWCNPISGHATLYWYQQILGQGPKLLIQFQNNGVVDDSQLPKDRFSAERLKGVDSTLKIQPAKLEDSAVYLCASSLYSDRKTQYFGPGTRLLVL.

Points on this clonotype: It may be a read error: a sequence one base away is much more abundant. This CDR3 fails to terminate in the conserved phenylalanine or tryptophan, so it likely reflects a read error. The J gene is TRBJ2-2, the V gene TRBV5-1, with D possibly being TRBD2 (6 bases). V lost 4 bases and J lost 3, with 10 bases in between. Germline V lookup: CDR1 SGHRS, CDR2 YFSETQ. CDR3 length equals 14 residues. CDR3 in amino acids: CASSGRSDTGELFL. The CDR3 DNA follows: TGCGCCAGCAGCGGGAGGTCGGACACCGGGGAGCTGTTTCTT.

Of note for this clonotype: This may be a read error, as it is one base from a much larger clone. As DNA, the CDR3 is TGTGCCAGCAGTTCTCAGGGTTTTAGGGCCAACGTCCAGACTTTC. Translation gives CASSSQGFRANVQTF. The chain is built from TRBV28 and TRBJ2-6; D possibly corresponds to TRBD1 (5 bases). The CDR3 totals 15 residues. Germline V gene sequence: CDR1 MDHEN, CDR2 SYDVKM.

Comment on this clonotype: This may arise from a read error, as a much more abundant clone is one base away. The chain carries TRBV7-9 and TRBJ2-1; maybe TRBD2 (5 bases). The CDR3 length is 14 residues. Germline lookup yields CDR1 SEHNR and CDR2 FQNEAQ (reference sequence). The CDR3 DNA is TGTGCCAGCATCTCAGCGGACCCCTACGATGAGCAGTTCTTC. Encoded protein: CASISADPYDEQFF. The full variable domain, its missing parts supplied by reference TRBV7-9 and TRBJ2-1, is DTGVSQNPRHKITKRGQNVTFRCDPISEHNRLYWYRQTLGQGPEFLTYFQNEAQLEKSRLLSDRFSAERPKGSFSTLEIQRTEQGDSAMYLCASISADPYDEQFFGPGTRLTVL.

The table lists this clonotype with many counts. The chain couples TRBV4-3 to TRBJ1-6; TRBD1 matches at 8 bases. Germline lookup yields CDR1 LGHNA and CDR2 YSLEER. V lost 0 bases and J lost 5; bases outside the gene matches: 9. This CDR3 is built from 18 residues. The CDR3: CASSQEGPGQANNSPLHF. In nucleotides, the CDR3 is TGCGCCAGCAGCCAAGAAGGCCCGGGACAGGCAAATAATTCACCCCTCCACTTT.

Worth noting for this clonotype: Here the CDR3 omits its conserved ending phenylalanine or tryptophan, so a read error is the likely source. The chain employs TRBV6-6 and TRBJ2-5; a possible D gene is TRBD1 (6 bases). The germline V gene encodes CDR1 MNHNY and CDR2 SVGAGI (reference sequence). V lost 6 bases and J 7 bases, leaving 15 bases between the germline ends. This CDR3 contains 13 residues. CDR3 nucleotide sequence: TGTGCCAGCAGCACGAACAGGGTTGGGACCCAGTACTTG. Its protein is CASSTNRVGTQYL.

As to this clonotype: The conserved phenylalanine or tryptophan is not found at the CDR3 terminus, so this likely reflects a read error. No DNA is shown, since the ends of the CDR3 on it are uncertain; the CDR3 is the one TCRdb lists. The CDR3 spells CASIPGQMNTGELLY. The chain has TRBV28 and TRBJ2-2; TRBD1, the D gene given by the table, was not confirmed from the DNA. The germline V gene has CDR1 MDHEN and CDR2 SYDVKM. The CDR3 is made up of 15 amino acids, end residues included.

CDR3 residues: CSVEEEEGVDGYTF. In DNA form, the CDR3 reads TGCAGCGTTGAAGAGGAAGAAGGGGTTGATGGCTACACCTTC. V is TRBV29-1 and J is TRBJ1-2; perhaps TRBD1 as D (5 bases). CDR3 size: 14 residues. Germline lookup yields CDR1 SQVTM and CDR2 ANQGSEA. The V and J ends lost 0 bases and 6 bases respectively, with 14 bases between them.

This clonotype was detected many times. This chain links TRBV28 with TRBJ1-3; possibly TRBD1 for D (6 bases). CDR1 is MDHEN, CDR2 SYDVKM, per germline. Trimming shortened V by 8 bases and J by 0 bases, and 14 bases separated the two germline ends. The CDR3 has 15 residues. This chain's CDR3 is CASARGARSGNTIYF. In nucleotides, the CDR3 is TGTGCCAGCGCCCGGGGGGCCCGCTCTGGAAACACCATATATTTT.

Comments on this clonotype: In this CDR3 the conserved last residue, phenylalanine or tryptophan, is missing, so a read error is likely. CDR3 DNA sequence: TGCGCCAGCAGCCAAGTACCAGTAGGGGGAAATAATTCACCCCTCCACTCT. It codes for CASSQVPVGGNNSPLHS. This chain connects TRBV4-3 to TRBJ1-6; D might be TRBD1 (6 bases). This CDR3 spans 17 amino acids. The germline gives CDR1 LGHNA, CDR2 YSLEER. The V end lost 1 base, the J end lost 5 bases, and 15 bases lay between the germline ends.